The clone carrying this T cell receptor beta chain occurred many times. One end of the junction fails to match germline, which may point to a read error. From germline, CDR1 is MDHEN and CDR2 SYDVKM. CDR3 length: 15 residues. The data originate from a study of Graves' ophthalmopathy and Graves' hyperthyroidism. Study details: Pretreatment peripheral blood was obtained at initial diagnosis.

Amplified TCR beta CDR3 regions were obtained using RNA transcripts as template. HTBI primers were used in a first-round RT-PCR, which preceded a second-round multiplex PCR. TCRdb reprocessed the multiplex PCR reads with MiXCR, giving one entry per CDR3 protein. This sample has fewer than 650,000 distinct CDR3 sequences, with about 24% found just once. This clonotype originated in a woman aged 18-35 years with stable Graves' hyperthyroidism. Some clones in this sample may be carry-over from other donors' samples. Material for sequencing was peripheral blood. The V gene is TRBV28, the J gene TRBJ2-4, with 7 nucleotides matching TRBD2. The CDR3 loop is CASSLLAGEGNIRYF. The CDR3 DNA reads TGTGCCAGCAGTTTGCTCGCTGGGGAGGGGAACATTCGGTACTTC.